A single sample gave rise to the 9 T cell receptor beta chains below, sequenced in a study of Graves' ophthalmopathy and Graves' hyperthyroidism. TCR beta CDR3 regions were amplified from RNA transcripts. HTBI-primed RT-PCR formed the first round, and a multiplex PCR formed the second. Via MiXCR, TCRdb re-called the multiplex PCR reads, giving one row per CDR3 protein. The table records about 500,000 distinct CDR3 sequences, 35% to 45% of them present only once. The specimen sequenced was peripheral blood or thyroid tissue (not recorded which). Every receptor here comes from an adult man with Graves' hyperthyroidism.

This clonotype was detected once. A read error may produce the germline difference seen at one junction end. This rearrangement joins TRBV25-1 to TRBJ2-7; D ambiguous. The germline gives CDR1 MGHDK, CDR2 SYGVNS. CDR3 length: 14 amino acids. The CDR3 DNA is TGTGCCACCAGTGATTCGGGCCAGCCGTACGAGCAGTACTTC. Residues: CATSDSGQPYEQYF.

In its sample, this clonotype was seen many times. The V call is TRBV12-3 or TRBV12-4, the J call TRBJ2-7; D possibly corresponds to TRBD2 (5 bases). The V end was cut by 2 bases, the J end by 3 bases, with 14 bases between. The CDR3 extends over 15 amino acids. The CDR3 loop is CASSLYGSSHYEQYF. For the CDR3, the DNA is TGTGCCAGCAGTTTATATGGGAGTTCCCACTACGAGCAGTACTTC.

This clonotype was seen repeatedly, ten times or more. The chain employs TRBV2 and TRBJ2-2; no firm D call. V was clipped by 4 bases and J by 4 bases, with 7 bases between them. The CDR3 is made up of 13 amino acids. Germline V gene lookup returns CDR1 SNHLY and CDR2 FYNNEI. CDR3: CASSGSLTGELFF. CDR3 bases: TGTGCCAGCAGTGGAAGCCTCACCGGGGAGCTGTTTTTT.

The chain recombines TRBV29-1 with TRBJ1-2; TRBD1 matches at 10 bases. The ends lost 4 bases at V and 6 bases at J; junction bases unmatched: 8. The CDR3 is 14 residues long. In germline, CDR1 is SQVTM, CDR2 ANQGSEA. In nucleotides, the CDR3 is TGCAGCGTTGTACGACAGGGGGCGATTCATGGCTACACCTTC. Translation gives CSVVRQGAIHGYTF.

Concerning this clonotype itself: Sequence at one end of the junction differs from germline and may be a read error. The DNA for the CDR3 is TGTGCCAGTTCCCTGGACGGATTCTATGGCTACGCCTTC. It specifies CASSLDGFYGYAF. The V gene is TRBV12-3 or TRBV12-4, the J gene TRBJ1-2, with D unclear. The CDR3 runs to 13 residues.

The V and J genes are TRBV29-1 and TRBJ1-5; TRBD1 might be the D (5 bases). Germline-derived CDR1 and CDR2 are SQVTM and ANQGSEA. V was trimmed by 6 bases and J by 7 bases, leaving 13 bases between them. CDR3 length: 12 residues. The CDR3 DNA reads TGCAGCGTCTACGGGGACCGGCAGCCCCAGCATTTT. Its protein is CSVYGDRQPQHF.

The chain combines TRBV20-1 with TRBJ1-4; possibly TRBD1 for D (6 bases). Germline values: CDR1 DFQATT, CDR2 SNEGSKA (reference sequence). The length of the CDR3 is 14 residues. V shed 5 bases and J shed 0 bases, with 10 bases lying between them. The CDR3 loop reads CSALQGTTNEKLFF. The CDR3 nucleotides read TGCAGTGCTTTACAGGGTACAACTAATGAAAAACTGTTTTTT.

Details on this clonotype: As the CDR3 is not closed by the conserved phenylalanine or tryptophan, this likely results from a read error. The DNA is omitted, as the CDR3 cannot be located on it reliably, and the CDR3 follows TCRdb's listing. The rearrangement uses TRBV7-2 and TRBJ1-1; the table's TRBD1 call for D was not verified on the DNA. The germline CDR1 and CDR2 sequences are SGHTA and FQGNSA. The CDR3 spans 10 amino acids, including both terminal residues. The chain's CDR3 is CASSMGQGRL.

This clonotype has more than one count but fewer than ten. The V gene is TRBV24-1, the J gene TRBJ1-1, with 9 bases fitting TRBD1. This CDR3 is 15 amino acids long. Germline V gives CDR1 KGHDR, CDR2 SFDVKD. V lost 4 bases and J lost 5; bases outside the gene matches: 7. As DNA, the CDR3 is TGTGCCACCAGTGACCCCGGGACAGGGCTAACTGAAGCTTTCTTT. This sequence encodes CATSDPGTGLTEAFF.